This entry is about one T cell receptor beta chain. Antigen specificity is unknown. Germline V gives CDR1 SGHRS, CDR2 YFSETQ. The CDR3 has 15 amino acids. V shed 4 bases, J shed 3 bases, and the junction held 10 bases outside the gene matches. The data originate from a study of T cells in Graves' hyperthyroidism and ophthalmopathy. Study-level results: The model identified upcoming ophthalmopathy a median approximately 6.5 months ahead of onset. Also found in blood were most expanded thyroid clonotypes above 0.001.

RNA transcripts yielded amplified TCR beta CDR3 regions. The primer set for the first-round RT-PCR of the TCR CDR3 was HTBI. From the multiplex PCR reads, TCRdb called clonotypes with MiXCR, one entry per CDR3 protein. The table records under 550,000 distinct CDR3 sequences, roughly 15% of them present only once. The chain has TRBV5-1 and TRBJ2-7; the match to TRBD1 covers 7 bases. The sequenced sample consisted of blood. The TCR was taken from a woman younger than 35 with Graves' hyperthyroidism. CDR3 DNA: TGCGCCAGCAGCCCGGGCGACAGGGAATACTACGAGCAGTACTTC. Amino acid sequence: CASSPGDREYYEQYF.